The 27 T cell receptor beta chains in this list originate from one sample, sequenced in a study of OX40 agonist ivuxolimab in advanced cancers. Libraries were prepared by immunoSEQ multiplex PCR; TCRdb keeps only in-frame clonotypes and omits some of them. The sample lists 90,000 to 120,000 clones, around 90% occurring once. Sequences were derived from CD4+ or CD8+ T cells sorted from blood, sampled in a trial of the OX40 agonist ivuxolimab. The receptor source for this set is an adult with an advanced solid tumor such as melanoma, head and neck, liver or kidney cancer.

This chain links TRBV4-1 with TRBJ2-2; 7 nucleotides align to TRBD2. CDR3 length equals 15 residues. CDR1 MGHRA and CDR2 YSYEKL come from the germline V gene. Trimming at V came to 4 bases and at J to 3 bases, leaving 5 bases not matched to a gene. CDR3 coding DNA: TGCGCCAGCAGCCCCCGGGGGGAGTACACCGGGGAGCTGTTTTTT. Amino acid sequence: CASSPRGEYTGELFF.

V usage is TRBV5-1 and J usage is TRBJ2-3, with 13 positions matching TRBD2. V was pared by 4 bases and J by 1 base, with 6 bases of the junction left unmatched. CDR1 and CDR2 (germline): SGHRS, YFSETQ. This CDR3 has 17 amino acids. Written as DNA, the CDR3 is TGCGCCAGCAGCCTTGGGACTAGCGGGGTTCGCACAGATACGCAGTATTTT. This gives the protein CASSLGTSGVRTDTQYF.

The rearrangement uses TRBV6-1 and TRBJ1-5, with TRBD1 as a possible D gene (5 bases). V lost 4 bases, J lost 7 bases, and 11 bases lay in between. CDR1 is MNHNS and CDR2 is SASEGT in the germline V gene. The CDR3 sequence is 13 residues long. CDR3 region: CASSVQRDQPQHF. Written as DNA, the CDR3 is TGTGCCAGCAGTGTTCAACGGGACCAGCCCCAGCATTTT.

J is TRBJ1-3 and V is TRBV30; D uncertain. CDR3 length: 13 residues. Germline V lookup: CDR1 GTSNPN, CDR2 SVGIG (reference sequence). V dropped 0 bases and J dropped 2 bases, with 5 bases sitting between them. CDR3 protein: CAWSVAPGNTIYF. The CDR3 region has the DNA TGTGCCTGGAGTGTCGCACCTGGAAACACCATATATTTT. Supplemented by reference TRBV30 and TRBJ1-3, the full variable domain reads SQTIHQWPATLVQPVGSPLSLECTVEGTSNPNLYWYRQAAGRGLQLLFYSVGIGQISSEVPQNLSASRPQDRQFILSSKKLLLSDSGFYLCAWSVAPGNTIYFGEGSWLTVV.

This clone was detected only once. The genes are TRBV10-3 and TRBJ1-1, with D hard to call. The V gene's germline CDR1 is ENHRY and CDR2 SYGVKD. V was cut by 3 bases and J by 7 bases, with 9 bases left in between. CDR3 size: 12 residues. The CDR3: CAISDRSVEAFF. The CDR3 nucleotides read TGTGCCATCAGTGACAGGTCAGTTGAAGCTTTCTTT.

This clone appeared a single time. J is TRBJ2-3 and V is TRBV11-3; TRBD2 matches at 7 bases. The V segment lost 1 base and the J segment 4 bases; nucleotides outside the gene matches: 17. Germline V gene data show CDR1 as SGHNT and CDR2 as YENEEA. The CDR3 covers 19 residues. The chain's CDR3 is CASSLAIAGVLMGADTQYF. In DNA, the CDR3 is TGTGCCAGCAGCTTAGCAATTGCGGGAGTACTGATGGGTGCAGATACGCAGTATTTT.

The gene calls are TRBV19 and TRBJ1-5; tentatively, D is TRBD1 (5 bases). Trimming removed 3 bases at V and 2 bases at J, with 14 bases between. CDR1 and CDR2 (germline): LNHDA, SQIVND (reference sequence). The CDR3 covers 16 residues. CDR3 coding DNA: TGTGCCAGTAGTATTATGAAGGGGATGGGCAATCAGCCCCAGCATTTT. Translating gives CASSIMKGMGNQPQHF.

This sequence joins TRBV21-1 and TRBJ2-5; the listed D gene, TRBD2, was not tested against the DNA. TRBV21-1 is a listed pseudogene. The CDR3 totals 20 residues. CDR3 sequence reads: CASSKVEGPSGREREETQYF. CDR3 DNA: TGTGCCAGCAGCAAAGTAGAGGGGCCAAGCGGGAGGGAAAGGGAAGAGACCCAGTACTTC.

This chain connects TRBV27 to TRBJ1-5, with TRBD1 matching 7 bases. The junction had 6 bases not matched to a gene; V was cut back by 6 bases and J by 4 bases. This CDR3 is 14 amino acids long. CDR1 and CDR2 from the germline V gene are MNHEY and SMNVEV (reference sequence). The CDR3 loop reads CASSTTGANQPQHF. Here the CDR3 DNA reads TGTGCCAGCAGCACCACAGGGGCAAATCAGCCCCAGCATTTT.

The table lists this clone with a count of one. The V and J genes are TRBV30 and TRBJ1-1; D unresolved. The V end was cut by 1 base, the J end by 10 bases, with 13 bases between. This CDR3 region has 12 residues. Looked up from germline, CDR1 is GTSNPN and CDR2 is SVGIG (reference sequence). CDR3 in amino acids: CAWSGAVKRAFF. The CDR3 region has the DNA TGTGCCTGGAGTGGGGCCGTCAAACGAGCTTTCTTT.

The chain has TRBV6-4 and TRBJ2-3, with 10 bases matching TRBD2. This CDR3 is 19 amino acids long. The V gene's germline CDR1 is MRHNA and CDR2 SNTAGT. V was pared by 2 bases and J by 1 base, with 12 bases of the junction left unmatched. The CDR3 DNA reads as TGTGCCAGCAGTGACCGGTCTAGCGGGAGTGAGCTGGGCACAGATACGCAGTATTTT. Translated, it gives CASSDRSSGSELGTDTQYF.

The chain couples TRBV11-2 to TRBJ1-4; D gene unclear. This CDR3 contains 12 residues. Between the trimmed V and J ends, which lost 0 bases and 8 bases, there was a span of 4 bases. Germline V CDR1 and CDR2: SGHAT, FQNNGV. The CDR3: CASSLEGEKLFF. The DNA of the CDR3 is TGTGCCAGCAGCTTAGAGGGCGAAAAACTGTTTTTT. The complete variable domain, with remaining parts taken from reference TRBV11-2 and TRBJ1-4, reads EAGVAQSPRYKIIEKRQSVAFWCNPISGHATLYWYQQILGQGPKLLIQFQNNGVVDDSQLPKDRFSAERLKGVDSTLKIQPAKLEDSAVYLCASSLEGEKLFFGSGTQLSVL.

CDR3 protein: CASSGGTSGGRKDTQYF. The CDR3 bases are TGTGCCAGCAGCGGCGGGACTAGCGGGGGGCGTAAAGATACGCAGTATTTT. V and J are TRBV14 and TRBJ2-3; 15 bases are a match to TRBD2. Looked up from germline, CDR1 is SGHDN and CDR2 is FVKESK. CDR3 size: 17 residues. The trim removed 5 bases at V and 5 bases at J, leaving 8 bases unmatched.

V and J are TRBV6-6 and TRBJ2-2, with 7 bases matching TRBD1. The V gene end was trimmed by 0 bases and the J gene end by 4 bases; junction bases not matched to a gene: 5. The CDR3 runs 16 residues. CDR1 is MNHNY and CDR2 is SVGAGI in the germline V gene (reference sequence). The CDR3 loop reads CASSYSGDRLTGELFF. The CDR3 coding sequence is TGTGCCAGCAGTTACTCGGGGGACAGACTCACCGGGGAGCTGTTTTTT.

The chain couples TRBV19 to TRBJ2-7; 8 bases are a match to TRBD2. The CDR3 has 13 amino acids. CDR1 and CDR2 (germline): LNHDA, SQIVND (reference sequence). With V trimmed by 4 bases and J by 3 bases, 2 bases remained unmatched. CDR3 loop: CASSNRGGYEQYF. DNA of the CDR3: TGTGCCAGTAGTAACCGGGGGGGCTACGAGCAGTACTTC.

This chain links TRBV9 with TRBJ2-1; TRBD2 matches at 7 bases. Germline V lookup: CDR1 SGDLS, CDR2 YYNGEE. The length of the CDR3 is 17 residues. The trim removed 3 bases at V and 0 bases at J, leaving 9 bases unmatched. This CDR3 is CASSGPRSGASYNEQFF. The CDR3 DNA reads TGTGCCAGCAGCGGCCCCCGGAGCGGGGCCTCCTACAATGAGCAGTTCTTC.

The chain joins TRBV7-3 to TRBJ2-5, with 13 bases aligning to TRBD2. The V and J ends lost 9 bases and 3 bases, in that order; junction bases with no gene match: 10. The CDR3 loop spans 16 amino acids. Germline V gives CDR1 SGHTA, CDR2 FQGTGA. The CDR3 nucleotides read TGTGCCAGGCAGTCGCCGGGACTAGCGGGGAAAGAGACCCAGTACTTC. Amino acids: CARQSPGLAGKETQYF.

Here the CDR3 reads CASSEGRAYTQYF. DNA of the CDR3: TGTGCCAGCAGTGAGGGGCGCGCGTATACGCAGTATTTT. The chain uses TRBV6-1 and TRBJ2-3, with D perhaps TRBD1 (5 bases). In germline, CDR1 is MNHNS, CDR2 SASEGT. The V gene lost 3 bases and the J gene lost 7 bases, with 11 bases spanning the gap. The CDR3 consists of 13 residues.

The chain combines TRBV18 with TRBJ2-3; no clear D gene. Trimming took 3 bases from V and 2 from J, leaving 9 bases between them. CDR3 length equals 14 residues. Germline V gene data show CDR1 as KGHSH and CDR2 as LQKENI. The CDR3 is CASSPAELTDTQYF. The CDR3 region has the DNA TGTGCCAGCTCACCCGCAGAGCTCACAGATACGCAGTATTTT.

As for this clone: Other nucleotide sequences from this sample produce the same CDR3. V is TRBV30 and J is TRBJ2-7, with no clear D. Trimming pared 2 bases from V and 2 bases from J, leaving 10 bases between. The CDR3 spans 13 residues. Germline V gene sequence: CDR1 GTSNPN, CDR2 SVGIG (reference sequence). In nucleotides, the CDR3 is TGTGCCTGGAGTTTGAGTCGAACCTACGAGCAGTACTTC. It codes for CAWSLSRTYEQYF.

The genes are TRBV6-1 and TRBJ2-6, with D perhaps assigned TRBD1 or TRBD2 (5 bases each). The CDR3 spans 15 residues. V was cut by 6 bases and J by 2 bases, with 11 bases left in between. CDR1 is MNHNS and CDR2 is SASEGT in the germline V gene. This CDR3 is CASSLEGTGANVLTF. As DNA, the CDR3 is TGTGCCAGCAGCCTCGAGGGGACTGGGGCCAACGTCCTGACTTTC.

The gene calls are TRBV5-1 and TRBJ2-2; D gene unclear. V lost 4 bases and J 0 bases, leaving 4 bases between the germline ends. CDR1 and CDR2 (germline): SGHRS, YFSETQ. The CDR3 runs 13 residues. CDR3 nucleotides: TGCGCCAGCAGCGAAGCGAACACCGGGGAGCTGTTTTTT. Translating it yields CASSEANTGELFF.

This chain joins TRBV14 and TRBJ2-5, with TRBD2 matching 7 bases. The germline gives CDR1 SGHDN, CDR2 FVKESK. The CDR3 extends over 17 amino acids. Germline trimming cut 1 base from V and 2 bases from J; bases unmatched to any gene: 10. CDR3 bases: TGTGCCAGCAGCCAAGTTGGGGGGGGACCCCATCAAGAGACCCAGTACTTC. This sequence encodes CASSQVGGGPHQETQYF.

With respect to this clone: Within the sample, other DNA sequences also encode this same CDR3. This chain connects TRBV28 to TRBJ1-4; 7 nucleotides match TRBD1. The CDR3 has 13 residues. V was clipped by 6 bases and J by 5 bases; unmatched bases: 3. The germline V gene encodes CDR1 MDHEN and CDR2 SYDVKM. The CDR3 region is CASRTGPNEKLFF. DNA of the CDR3: TGTGCCAGCAGGACAGGGCCCAATGAAAAACTGTTTTTT.

J is TRBJ2-3 and V is TRBV5-4; D is possibly TRBD1 or TRBD2 (5 bases each). V dropped 4 bases and J dropped 2 bases, with 23 bases sitting between them. Germline V CDR1 and CDR2: SGHNT, YYREEE (reference sequence). The CDR3 runs 18 residues. As DNA, the CDR3 is TGTGCCAGCAGCCCCCCGGGGCTACTAGTGGCTACCACAGATACGCAGTATTTT. Encoded protein: CASSPPGLLVATTDTQYF.

The chain links TRBV25-1 to TRBJ2-1; D might be TRBD2 (6 bases). The ends were cut back, 6 bases at V and 7 bases at J, with 16 bases in the middle. CDR1 is MGHDK and CDR2 is SYGVNS in the germline V gene. The CDR3 sequence is 14 residues long. This CDR3 is CASSRRRDWNEQFF. The CDR3 DNA sequence: TGTGCCAGCAGCAGGAGGCGGGACTGGAATGAGCAGTTCTTC.

V gene TRBV27 combines with J gene TRBJ2-7, with D unclear. V dropped 3 bases and J dropped 2 bases, with 8 bases sitting between them. This CDR3 has 13 residues. Germline CDR1 is MNHEY and CDR2 is SMNVEV (reference sequence). The CDR3, as DNA: TGTGCCAGCAGTTTTCTGGGTGCCTACGAGCAGTACTTC. The encoded protein is CASSFLGAYEQYF.